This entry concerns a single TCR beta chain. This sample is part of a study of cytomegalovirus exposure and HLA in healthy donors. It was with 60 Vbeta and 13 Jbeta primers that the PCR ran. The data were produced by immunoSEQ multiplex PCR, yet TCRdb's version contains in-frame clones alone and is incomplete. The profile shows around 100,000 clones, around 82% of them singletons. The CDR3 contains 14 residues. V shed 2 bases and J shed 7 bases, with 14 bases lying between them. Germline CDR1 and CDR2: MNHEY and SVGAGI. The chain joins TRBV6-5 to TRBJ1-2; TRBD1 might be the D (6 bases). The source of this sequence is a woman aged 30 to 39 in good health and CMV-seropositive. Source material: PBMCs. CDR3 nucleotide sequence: TGTGCCAGCAGTTACCAAGGGGGTCGTTTTGGCTACACCTTC. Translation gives CASSYQGGRFGYTF.